This T cell receptor (beta chain) stems from a study of blood T cell repertoires in COVID-19. At the level of the study: Specimens from acute and convalescent COVID-19 originated in the United States, Italy and Spain. The analysed material was cDNA or gDNA that came from T cells, B-cell-depleted T cells, or PBMCs.

Per the original methods: Scientists estimated how many nucleated cells there were by amplifying reference gene primers. TCRdb keeps only in-frame clones here, not all; method: immunoSEQ multiplex PCR. The DNA was the basis for D and trimming; V, J and clone size are from that table. Here the sample spans fewer than 200,000 clones, about 90% being singletons. The study assigned cohorts using participant-reported clinical history. This CDR3 contains 14 residues. Germline CDR1 SGHRS, CDR2 YFSETQ. V shed 0 bases and J shed 8 bases, with 14 bases lying between them. This chain connects TRBV5-1 to TRBJ1-2; weak D call: TRBD1 (6 bases). Sequenced sample: PBMCs or T cells enriched from blood (not recorded which). This sequence was found in a human donor with acute COVID-19. The donor label of this sample is uncertain. For the CDR3, the DNA is TGCGCCAGCAGCTTGGAATTAGGGGGAAGCGGCTACACCTTC. Translating gives CASSLELGGSGYTF.